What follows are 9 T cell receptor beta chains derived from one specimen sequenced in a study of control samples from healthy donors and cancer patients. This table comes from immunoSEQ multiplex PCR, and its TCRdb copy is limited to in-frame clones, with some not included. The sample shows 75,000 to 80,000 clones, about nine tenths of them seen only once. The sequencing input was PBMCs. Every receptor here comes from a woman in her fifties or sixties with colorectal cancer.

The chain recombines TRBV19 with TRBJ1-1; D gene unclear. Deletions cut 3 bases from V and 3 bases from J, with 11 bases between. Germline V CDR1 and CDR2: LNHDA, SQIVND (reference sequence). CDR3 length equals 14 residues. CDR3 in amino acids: CASSILTGDTEAFF. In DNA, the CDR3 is TGTGCCAGTAGTATTCTGACCGGCGACACTGAAGCTTTCTTT.

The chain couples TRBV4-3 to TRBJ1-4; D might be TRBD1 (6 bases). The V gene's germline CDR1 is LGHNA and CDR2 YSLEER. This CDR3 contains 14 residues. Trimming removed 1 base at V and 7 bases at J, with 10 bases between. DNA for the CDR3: TGCGCCAGCAGCCAAGGGCAGGGGTTTGAAAAACTGTTTTTT. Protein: CASSQGQGFEKLFF.

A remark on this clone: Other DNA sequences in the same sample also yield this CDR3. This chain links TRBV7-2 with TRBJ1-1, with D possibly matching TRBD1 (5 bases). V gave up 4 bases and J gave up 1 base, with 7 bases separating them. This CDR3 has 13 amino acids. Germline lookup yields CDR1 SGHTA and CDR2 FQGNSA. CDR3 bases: TGTGCCAGCAGCTCGGGACGGAACACTGAAGCTTTCTTT. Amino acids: CASSSGRNTEAFF.

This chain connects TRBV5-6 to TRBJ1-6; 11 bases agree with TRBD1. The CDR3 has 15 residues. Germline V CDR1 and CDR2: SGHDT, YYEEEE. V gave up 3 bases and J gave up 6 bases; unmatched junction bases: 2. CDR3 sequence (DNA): TGTGCCAGCAGCTGGGGGACAGGGGGTAATTCACCCCTCCACTTT. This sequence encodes CASSWGTGGNSPLHF.

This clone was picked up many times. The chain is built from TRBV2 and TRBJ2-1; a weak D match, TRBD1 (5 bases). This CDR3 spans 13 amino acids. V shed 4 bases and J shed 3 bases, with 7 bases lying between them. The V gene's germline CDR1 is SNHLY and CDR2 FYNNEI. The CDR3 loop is CASSGRVYNEQFF. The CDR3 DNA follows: TGTGCCAGCAGTGGCAGGGTCTACAATGAGCAGTTCTTC.

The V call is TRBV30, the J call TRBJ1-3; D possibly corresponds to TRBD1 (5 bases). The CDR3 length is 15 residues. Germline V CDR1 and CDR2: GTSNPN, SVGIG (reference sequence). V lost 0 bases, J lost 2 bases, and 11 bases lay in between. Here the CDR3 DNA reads TGTGCCTGGAGTGTCAGGGAGATAACTGGAAACACCATATATTTT. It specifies CAWSVREITGNTIYF.

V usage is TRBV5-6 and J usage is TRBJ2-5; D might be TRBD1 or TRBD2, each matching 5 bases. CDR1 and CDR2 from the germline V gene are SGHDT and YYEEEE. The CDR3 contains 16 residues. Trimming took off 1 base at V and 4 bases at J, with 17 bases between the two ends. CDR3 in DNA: TGTGCCAGCAGCTTGCTCGGGGACCCGAGGGGAGAGACCCAGTACTTC. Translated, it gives CASSLLGDPRGETQYF.

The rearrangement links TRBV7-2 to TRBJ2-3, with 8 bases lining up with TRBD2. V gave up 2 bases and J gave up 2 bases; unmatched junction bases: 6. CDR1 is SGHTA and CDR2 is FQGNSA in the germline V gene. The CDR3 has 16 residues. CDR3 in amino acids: CASSLYGGGFTDTQYF. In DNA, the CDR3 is TGTGCCAGCAGCTTATATGGCGGGGGGTTCACAGATACGCAGTATTTT. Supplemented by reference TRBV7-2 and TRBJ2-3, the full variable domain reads GAGVSQSPSNKVTEKGKDVELRCDPISGHTALYWYRQSLGQGLEFLIYFQGNSAPDKSGLPSDRFSAERTGGSVSTLTIQRTQQEDSAVYLCASSLYGGGFTDTQYFGPGTRLTVL.

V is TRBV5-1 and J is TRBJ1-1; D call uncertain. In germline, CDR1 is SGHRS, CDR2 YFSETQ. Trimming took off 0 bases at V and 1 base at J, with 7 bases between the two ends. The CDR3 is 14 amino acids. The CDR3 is CASSLVPKNTEAFF. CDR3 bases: TGCGCCAGCAGCTTGGTCCCGAAGAACACTGAAGCTTTCTTT. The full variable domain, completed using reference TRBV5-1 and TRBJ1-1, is KAGVTQTPRYLIKTRGQQVTLSCSPISGHRSVSWYQQTPGQGLQFLFEYFSETQRNKGNFPGRFSGRQFSNSRSEMNVSTLELGDSALYLCASSLVPKNTEAFFGQGTRLTVV.